Reported below is one T cell receptor beta chain. What it recognizes is unknown. Method: immunoSEQ multiplex PCR; TCRdb's copy keeps in-frame clones and lacks some. There are about 100,000 clones in the sample; about 87% occur only once, and about 8.7% lies in the top ten. The J segment lost 0 bases and the V segment lost 4 bases, leaving 11 bases of the junction unmatched. Germline V CDR1 and CDR2: MDHEN, SYDVKM. The CDR3 consists of 17 residues. The data stem from a study of T cell responses to AZD1222 COVID-19 vaccine. Study observations and caveats: Among those given AZD1222, only 6 or 7 were seropositive at baseline. Elevations in Spike-specific TCR breadth and depth followed administration of two AZD1222 doses. Regions left unmutated in variants are reportedly the target of nearly half of spike-specific TCRs.

This receptor was taken from an adult in good health. The sample in question was peripheral blood, obtained on day 0 of AZD1222 vaccination. The V and J genes are TRBV28 and TRBJ1-2, with TRBD1 matching 7 bases. This chain's CDR3 is CASSSSIAQGSNYGYTF. For the CDR3, the DNA is TGTGCCAGCAGTTCCTCAATCGCACAGGGGTCTAACTATGGCTACACCTTC.